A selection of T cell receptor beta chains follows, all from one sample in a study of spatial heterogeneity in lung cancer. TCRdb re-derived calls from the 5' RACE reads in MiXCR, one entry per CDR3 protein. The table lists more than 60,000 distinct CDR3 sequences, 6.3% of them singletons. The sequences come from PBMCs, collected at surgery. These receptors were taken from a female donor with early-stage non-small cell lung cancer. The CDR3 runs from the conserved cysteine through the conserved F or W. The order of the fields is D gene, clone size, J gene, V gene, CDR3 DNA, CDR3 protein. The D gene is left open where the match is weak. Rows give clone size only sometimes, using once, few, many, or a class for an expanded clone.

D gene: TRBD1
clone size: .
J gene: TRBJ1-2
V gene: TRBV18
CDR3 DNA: TGTGCCAGCTCATCGGGACAGGGGAGCTATGGCTACACCTTC
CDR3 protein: CASSSGQGSYGYTF

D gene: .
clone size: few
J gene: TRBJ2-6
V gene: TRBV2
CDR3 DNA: TGTGCCAGCAGAAGGAATGCTGTCTCTGGGGCCAACGTCCTGACTTTC
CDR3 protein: CASRRNAVSGANVLTF

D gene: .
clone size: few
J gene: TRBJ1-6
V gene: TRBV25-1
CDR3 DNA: TGTGCCAGCAGGAAAGCTAGTTCACCCCTCCACTTT
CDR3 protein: CASRKASSPLHF

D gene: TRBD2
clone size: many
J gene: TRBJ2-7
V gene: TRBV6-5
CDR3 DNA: TGTGCCAGCACCCCAGCGGGGAGGGTCTACGAGCAGTACTTC
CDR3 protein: CASTPAGRVYEQYF

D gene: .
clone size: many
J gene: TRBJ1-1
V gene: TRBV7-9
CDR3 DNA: TGTGCCAGCAGCCCTACAGGGATCACTGAAGCTTTCTTT
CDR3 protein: CASSPTGITEAFF

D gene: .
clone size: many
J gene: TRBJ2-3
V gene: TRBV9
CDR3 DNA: TGTGCCAGCAGCGTAGCTGCGCTCACAGATACGCAGTATTTT
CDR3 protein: CASSVAALTDTQYF

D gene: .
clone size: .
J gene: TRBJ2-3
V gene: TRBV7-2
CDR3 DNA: TGTGCCAGCAGCGTCGACAGGAGGGGCGATACGCAGTATTTT
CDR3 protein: CASSVDRRGDTQYF

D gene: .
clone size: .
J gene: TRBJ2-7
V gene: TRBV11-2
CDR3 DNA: TGTGCCAGCAGCATTCAGGGACGATACGAGCAGTACTTC
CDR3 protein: CASSIQGRYEQYF

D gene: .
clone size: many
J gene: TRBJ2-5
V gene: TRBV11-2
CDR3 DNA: TGTGCCAGCAGCTTAGGACCGGACAGAAAAGAGACCCAGTACTTC
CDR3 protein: CASSLGPDRKETQYF

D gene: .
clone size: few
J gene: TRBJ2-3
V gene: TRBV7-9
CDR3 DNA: TGTGCCAGCAGCCCCTCCGGGACTCGGGCGGCAGATACGCAGTATTTT
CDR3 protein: CASSPSGTRAADTQYF

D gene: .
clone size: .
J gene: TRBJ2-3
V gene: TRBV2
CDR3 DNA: TGTGCCAGCTCACCCGAAGGAGTTAGCACAGATACGCAGTATTTT
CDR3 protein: CASSPEGVSTDTQYF

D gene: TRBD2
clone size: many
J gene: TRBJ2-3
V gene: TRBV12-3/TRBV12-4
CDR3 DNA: TGTGCCAGCAGTCGACTAGCGGCCACAGATACGCAGTATTTT
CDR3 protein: CASSRLAATDTQYF

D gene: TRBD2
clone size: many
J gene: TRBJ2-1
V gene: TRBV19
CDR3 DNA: TGTGCCAGTTCGCTAGCGGGGGGGCATTATTCCTACAATGAGCAGTTCTTC
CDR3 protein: CASSLAGGHYSYNEQFF

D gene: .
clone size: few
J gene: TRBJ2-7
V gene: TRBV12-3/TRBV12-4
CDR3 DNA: TGTGCCAGCAGTCCCCTGGCGGGAACCTCCTACGAGCAGTACTTC
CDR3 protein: CASSPLAGTSYEQYF

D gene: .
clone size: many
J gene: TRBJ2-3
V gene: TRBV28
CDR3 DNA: TGTGCCACCCTCCTGGCCATGTCCCCAGATACGCAGTATTTT
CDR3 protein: CATLLAMSPDTQYF

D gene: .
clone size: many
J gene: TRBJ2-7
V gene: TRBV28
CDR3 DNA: TGTGCCAGCCAATACGGAGGAAGGGTCTGGAGTTACGAGCAGTACTTC
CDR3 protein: CASQYGGRVWSYEQYF

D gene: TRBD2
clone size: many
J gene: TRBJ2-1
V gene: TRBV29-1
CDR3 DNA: TGCAGCGTTGAAGCACCCCCGGGACTAGCGGGAGGGTGGGTTTACAATGAGCAGTTCTTC
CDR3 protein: CSVEAPPGLAGGWVYNEQFF

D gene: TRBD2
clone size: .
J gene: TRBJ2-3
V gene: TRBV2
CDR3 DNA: TGTGCCAGCAGTAGACTAGCGGGAAGGACAGATACGCAGTATTTT
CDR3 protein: CASSRLAGRTDTQYF

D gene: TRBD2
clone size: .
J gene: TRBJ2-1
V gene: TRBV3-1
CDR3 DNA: TGTGCCAGCAGCCAGAAGACTAGCGGGGGAGAGCAGTTCTTC
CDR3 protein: CASSQKTSGGEQFF

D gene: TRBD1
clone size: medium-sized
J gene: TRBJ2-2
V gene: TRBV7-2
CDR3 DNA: TGTGCCAGCAGCCGGACAGGGGGTTTCCCCGGGGAGCTGTTTTTT
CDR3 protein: CASSRTGGFPGELFF

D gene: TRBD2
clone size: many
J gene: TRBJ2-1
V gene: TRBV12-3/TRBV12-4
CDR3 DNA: TGTGCCAGCAGTTTAACGGGGGGGAATGAGCAGTTCTTC
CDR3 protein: CASSLTGGNEQFF

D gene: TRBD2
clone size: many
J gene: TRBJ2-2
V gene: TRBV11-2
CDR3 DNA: TGTGCCAGCAGCTTAGGCGGGGGATCCGGGGAGCTGTTTTTT
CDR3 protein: CASSLGGGSGELFF

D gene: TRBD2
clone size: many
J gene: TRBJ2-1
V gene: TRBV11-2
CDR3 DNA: TGTGCCAGCAGCCCTCGAGGTAGCGGGACCTACAATGAGCAGTTCTTC
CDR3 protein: CASSPRGSGTYNEQFF

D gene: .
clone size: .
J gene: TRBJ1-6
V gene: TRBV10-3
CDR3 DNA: TGTGCCATCAGTGAGTTAGACGGGAGCTCCTATAATTCACCCCTCCACTTT
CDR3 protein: CAISELDGSSYNSPLHF

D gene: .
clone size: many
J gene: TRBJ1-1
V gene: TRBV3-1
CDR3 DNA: TGTGCCAGCAGCCAAGTCCAGGGTAAGAGTGCTTTCTTT
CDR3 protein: CASSQVQGKSAFF

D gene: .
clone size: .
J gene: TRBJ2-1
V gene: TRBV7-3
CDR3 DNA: TGTGCCAGCAGCTATTACAGGGGGTTGCGGGAGAGCTCCTACAATGAGCAGTTCTTC
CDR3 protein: CASSYYRGLRESSYNEQFF

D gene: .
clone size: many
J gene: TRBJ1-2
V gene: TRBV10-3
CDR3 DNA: TGTGCCATCAGTGAAGGGCGCGGAGGGGAGGGGTATGGCTACACCTTC
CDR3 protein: CAISEGRGGEGYGYTF

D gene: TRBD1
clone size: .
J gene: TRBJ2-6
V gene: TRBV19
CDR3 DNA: TGTGCCAGTAGTATTTGGACAGGGGGAGATGGGGCCAACGTCCTGACTTTC
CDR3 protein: CASSIWTGGDGANVLTF

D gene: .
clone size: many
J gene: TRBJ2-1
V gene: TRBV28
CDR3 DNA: TGTGCCAGCAGTTTGGCTGTCGTTGGTGAGCAGTTCTTC
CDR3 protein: CASSLAVVGEQFF

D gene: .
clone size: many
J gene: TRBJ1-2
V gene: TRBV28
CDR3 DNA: TGTGCCCACACGAGAAGCGGGACTCTAGGCTACACCTTC
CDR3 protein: CAHTRSGTLGYTF

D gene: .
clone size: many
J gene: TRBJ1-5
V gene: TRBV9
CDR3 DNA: TGTGCCAGCAGCCGGCGAGGAGTTGGCAATCAGCCCCAGCATTTT
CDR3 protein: CASSRRGVGNQPQHF

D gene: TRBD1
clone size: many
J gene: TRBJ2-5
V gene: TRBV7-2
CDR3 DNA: TGTGCCAGCAGCGCGACAGGGCTCCAAGAGACCCAGTACTTC
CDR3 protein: CASSATGLQETQYF

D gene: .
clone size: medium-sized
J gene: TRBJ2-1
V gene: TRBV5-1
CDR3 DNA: TGCGCCAGCAGCTTTAGCGGCAGCTCCTACAATGAGCAGTTCTTC
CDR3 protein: CASSFSGSSYNEQFF

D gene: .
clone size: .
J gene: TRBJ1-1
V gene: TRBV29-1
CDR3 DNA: TGCAGCGTCTTAGCGGAGGGGGGAACTGAAGCTTTCTTT
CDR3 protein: CSVLAEGGTEAFF

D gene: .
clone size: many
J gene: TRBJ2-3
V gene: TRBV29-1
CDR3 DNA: TGCAGCGTTGCACTTGAGCGAGGCACAGATACGCAGTATTTT
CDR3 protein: CSVALERGTDTQYF

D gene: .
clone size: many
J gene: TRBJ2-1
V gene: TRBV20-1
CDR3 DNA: TGCAGTGCTAGAACGCTAATTGAGCAGTTCTTC
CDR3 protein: CSARTLIEQFF

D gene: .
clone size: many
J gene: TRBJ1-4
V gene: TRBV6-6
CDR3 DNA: TGTGCCAGCAGTTCCCCCAGCAGGGAAGGGGAAAAACTGTTTTTT
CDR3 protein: CASSSPSREGEKLFF

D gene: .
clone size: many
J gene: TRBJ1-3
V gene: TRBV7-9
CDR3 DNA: TGTGCCAGCAGCCTGTACGAGAGATACGGAAACACCATATATTTT
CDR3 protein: CASSLYERYGNTIYF

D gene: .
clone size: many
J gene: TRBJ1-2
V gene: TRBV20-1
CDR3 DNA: TGCAGTGCCATAATATCGGGGACTAACTATGGCTACACCTTC
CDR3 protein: CSAIISGTNYGYTF

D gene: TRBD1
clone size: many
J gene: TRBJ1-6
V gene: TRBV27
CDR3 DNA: TGTGCCAGCTGCCGAACAGGGGGTTGGTCACCCCTCCACTTT
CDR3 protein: CASCRTGGWSPLHF

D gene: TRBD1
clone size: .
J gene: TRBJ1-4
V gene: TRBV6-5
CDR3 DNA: TGTGCCAGCATGGGACAGGGCGGACAGAAACTGTTTTTT
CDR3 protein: CASMGQGGQKLFF

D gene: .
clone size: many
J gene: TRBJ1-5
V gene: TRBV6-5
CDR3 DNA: TGTGCCAGCAGCTCCAGGTGGGATAGCAATCAGCCCCAGCATTTT
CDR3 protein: CASSSRWDSNQPQHF

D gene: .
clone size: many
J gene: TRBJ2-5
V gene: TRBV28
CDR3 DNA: TGTGCCAGCAGTTCCATGGAGCTAGTATACCAAGAGACCCAGTACTTC
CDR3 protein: CASSSMELVYQETQYF

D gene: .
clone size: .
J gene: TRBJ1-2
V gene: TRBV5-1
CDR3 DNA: TGCGCCAGCAGCTTGCCCAGCTATGGCTACACCTTC
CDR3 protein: CASSLPSYGYTF

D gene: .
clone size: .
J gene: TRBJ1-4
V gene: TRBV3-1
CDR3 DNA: TGTGCCAGCAGCCTAAAGGATGAAAAACTGTTTTTT
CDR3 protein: CASSLKDEKLFF

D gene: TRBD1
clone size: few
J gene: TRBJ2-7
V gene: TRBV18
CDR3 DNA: TGTGCCAGCTCACCCATAGGGACAGGGAAGTACGAGCAGTACTTC
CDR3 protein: CASSPIGTGKYEQYF

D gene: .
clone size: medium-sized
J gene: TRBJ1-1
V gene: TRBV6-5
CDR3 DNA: TGTGCCAGCAAGGGCAGCATGAACACTGAAGCTTTCTTT
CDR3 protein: CASKGSMNTEAFF

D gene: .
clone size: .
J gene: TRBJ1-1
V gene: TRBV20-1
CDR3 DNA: TGCAGTGCTAGAGATACGAGGGCTTGGGACACTGAAGCTTTCTTT
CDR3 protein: CSARDTRAWDTEAFF

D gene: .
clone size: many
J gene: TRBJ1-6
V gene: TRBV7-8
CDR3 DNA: TGTGCCAGCAGCTTAGAGACAGCACTAGTAAATTCACCCCTCCACTTT
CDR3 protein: CASSLETALVNSPLHF

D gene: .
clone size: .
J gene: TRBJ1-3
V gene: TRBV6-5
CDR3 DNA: TGTGCCAGCAGTTACTCGACCCTGGACTCTGGAAACACCATATATTTT
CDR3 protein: CASSYSTLDSGNTIYF

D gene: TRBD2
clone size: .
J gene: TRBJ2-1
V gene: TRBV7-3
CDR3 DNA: TGTGCCAGCAGCTTAACGCTAGCGGGAGTCCAGTTCTTC
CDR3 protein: CASSLTLAGVQFF

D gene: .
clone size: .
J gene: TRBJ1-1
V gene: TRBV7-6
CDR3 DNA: TGTGCCAGCAGCTTAGTGGGCGCCGATAACACTGAAGCTTTCTTT
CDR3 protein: CASSLVGADNTEAFF

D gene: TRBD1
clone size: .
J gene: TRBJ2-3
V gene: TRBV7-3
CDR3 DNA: TGTGCCAGCACCTTAGGGGGCAGCACAGATACGCAGTATTTT
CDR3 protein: CASTLGGSTDTQYF